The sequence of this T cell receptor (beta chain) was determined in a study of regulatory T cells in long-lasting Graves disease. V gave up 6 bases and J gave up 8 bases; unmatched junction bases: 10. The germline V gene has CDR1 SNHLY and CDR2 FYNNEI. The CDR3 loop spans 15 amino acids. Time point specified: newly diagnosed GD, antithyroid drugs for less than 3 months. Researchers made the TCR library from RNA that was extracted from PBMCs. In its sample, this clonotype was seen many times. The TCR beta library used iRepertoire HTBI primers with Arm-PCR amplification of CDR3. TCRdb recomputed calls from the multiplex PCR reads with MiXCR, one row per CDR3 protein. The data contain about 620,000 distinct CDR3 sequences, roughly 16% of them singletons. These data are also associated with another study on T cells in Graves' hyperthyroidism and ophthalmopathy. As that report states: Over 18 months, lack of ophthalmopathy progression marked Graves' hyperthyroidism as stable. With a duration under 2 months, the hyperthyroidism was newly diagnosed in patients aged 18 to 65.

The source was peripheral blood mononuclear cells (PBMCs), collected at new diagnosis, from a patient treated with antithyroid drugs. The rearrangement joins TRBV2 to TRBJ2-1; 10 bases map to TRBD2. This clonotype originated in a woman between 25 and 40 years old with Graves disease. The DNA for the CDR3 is TGTGCCAGCAGCACCGGGGTAGCGGGGGGCCATGAGCAGTTCTTC. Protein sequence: CASSTGVAGGHEQFF. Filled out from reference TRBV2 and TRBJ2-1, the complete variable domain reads EPEVTQTPSHQVTQMGQEVILRCVPISNHLYFYWYRQILGQKVEFLVSFYNNEISEKSEIFDDQFSVERPDGSNFTLKIRSTKLEDSAMYFCASSTGVAGGHEQFFGPGTRLTVL.